This record looks at one T cell receptor beta chain sequence and its context. What it binds is not known. Investigators pulled total RNA out of whole blood and did not sort T cells. The entry originates in a study of monozygotic twins with inflammatory bowel disease. Study-level results: In these data, no single strong IBD-associated signal or clonotype received support. On the inverse Simpson index, IBD patients scored lower for TCRbeta diversity than healthy co-twins.

Germline V CDR1 and CDR2: SGHTA, FQGTGA. CDR3 length: 14 residues. cDNA was made in eight separate reactions per sample. With the 5' RACE reads reprocessed, TCRdb shows one record per CDR3 protein and no DNA. The sample data list about 130,000 distinct CDR3 sequences. Sequencing was done on a sample of blood. This clonotype originated in a human donor with ulcerative colitis or Crohn's disease, or a healthy co-twin of an affected twin (not recorded which). V and J are TRBV7-3 and TRBJ2-1; the TRBD1 assignment by TCRdb is unverifiable without DNA. This CDR3 reads CASSLWWTGDEQFF.